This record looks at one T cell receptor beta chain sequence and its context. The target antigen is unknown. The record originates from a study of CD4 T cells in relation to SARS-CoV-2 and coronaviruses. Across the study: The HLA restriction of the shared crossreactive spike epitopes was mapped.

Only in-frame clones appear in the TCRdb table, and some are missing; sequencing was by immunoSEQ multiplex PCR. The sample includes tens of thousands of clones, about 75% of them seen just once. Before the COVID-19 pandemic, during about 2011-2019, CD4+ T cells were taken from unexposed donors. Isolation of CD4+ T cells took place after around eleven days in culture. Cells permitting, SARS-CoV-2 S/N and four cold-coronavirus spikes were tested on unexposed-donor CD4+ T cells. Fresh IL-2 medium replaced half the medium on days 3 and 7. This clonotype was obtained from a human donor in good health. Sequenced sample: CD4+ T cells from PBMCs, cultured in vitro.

This CDR3 is CASSRDGGQYF. Here the CDR3 DNA reads TGTGCCAGCAGTAGGGACGGAGGGCAGTATTTT. This chain connects TRBV6-5 to TRBJ2-3, with D perhaps TRBD1 or TRBD2 (5 bases each). Deletions cut 5 bases from V and 11 bases from J, with 11 bases between. This CDR3 has 11 residues. Looked up from germline, CDR1 is MNHEY and CDR2 is SVGAGI.